Described below is a single T cell receptor beta chain sequence and its context. The antigen is undetermined. This sample was included in a study of T cell repertoires in cytomegalovirus infection. About the study: Both a matching HLA type and CMV infection were indicated by public TCR beta signatures.

The CDR3 has 14 amino acids. Germline CDR1 and CDR2: SGHTA and FQGNSA. J was trimmed by 4 bases and V by 6 bases; bases with no gene match: 7. Via MiXCR, TCRdb re-called the reads, giving one row per CDR3 protein. There are a few hundred thousand distinct CDR3 sequences in the sample; roughly a third occur only once, and less than 15% lies in the top ten. The sample here was cultured PBMCs, taken from culture after CMV antigen stimulation. V and J are TRBV7-2 and TRBJ2-3; 7 bases match TRBD2. This receptor was taken from a human donor in good health (CMV status not recorded). Some clones in this sample may be carry-over from other donors' samples. The CDR3 region has the DNA TGTGCCAGCAGTGTCGGGGGGTTCGCAGATACGCAGTATTTT. Its translation: CASSVGGFADTQYF.